This entry features one T cell receptor (beta chain) sequence. Amplification of the TCR beta CDR3 regions used RNA transcripts (as template). After a first-round RT-PCR with HTBI primers, a second-round multiplex PCR was run. MiXCR, run by TCRdb on the multiplex PCR reads, gives a single entry per CDR3 protein. The data hold about 390,000 distinct CDR3 sequences, with about 17% observed a single time. The record originates from a study of Graves' ophthalmopathy and Graves' hyperthyroidism. The authors enrolled newly diagnosed hyperthyroidism patients aged 18 to 65 with under 2 months' duration. As diagnostic evidence, clinical symptoms, serum thyroxine, TRAb, thyroid ultrasound and orbital computed tomography were relied upon. What supplied the PBMCs was about 10 ml of fresh peripheral blood. This CDR3 contains 16 residues. Losses at the gene ends were 5 bases for V and 3 bases for J; bases not matched to a gene: 10. Germline values: CDR1 LNHDA, CDR2 SQIVND (reference sequence).

The receptor comes from an adult woman with stable Graves' hyperthyroidism. This chain connects TRBV19 to TRBJ1-5, with 7 bases fitting TRBD1. The sample was peripheral blood. The CDR3 DNA is TGTGCCAGTAGTGTACCCCGGGACAGATACAATCAGCCCCAGCATTTT. Its translation: CASSVPRDRYNQPQHF.